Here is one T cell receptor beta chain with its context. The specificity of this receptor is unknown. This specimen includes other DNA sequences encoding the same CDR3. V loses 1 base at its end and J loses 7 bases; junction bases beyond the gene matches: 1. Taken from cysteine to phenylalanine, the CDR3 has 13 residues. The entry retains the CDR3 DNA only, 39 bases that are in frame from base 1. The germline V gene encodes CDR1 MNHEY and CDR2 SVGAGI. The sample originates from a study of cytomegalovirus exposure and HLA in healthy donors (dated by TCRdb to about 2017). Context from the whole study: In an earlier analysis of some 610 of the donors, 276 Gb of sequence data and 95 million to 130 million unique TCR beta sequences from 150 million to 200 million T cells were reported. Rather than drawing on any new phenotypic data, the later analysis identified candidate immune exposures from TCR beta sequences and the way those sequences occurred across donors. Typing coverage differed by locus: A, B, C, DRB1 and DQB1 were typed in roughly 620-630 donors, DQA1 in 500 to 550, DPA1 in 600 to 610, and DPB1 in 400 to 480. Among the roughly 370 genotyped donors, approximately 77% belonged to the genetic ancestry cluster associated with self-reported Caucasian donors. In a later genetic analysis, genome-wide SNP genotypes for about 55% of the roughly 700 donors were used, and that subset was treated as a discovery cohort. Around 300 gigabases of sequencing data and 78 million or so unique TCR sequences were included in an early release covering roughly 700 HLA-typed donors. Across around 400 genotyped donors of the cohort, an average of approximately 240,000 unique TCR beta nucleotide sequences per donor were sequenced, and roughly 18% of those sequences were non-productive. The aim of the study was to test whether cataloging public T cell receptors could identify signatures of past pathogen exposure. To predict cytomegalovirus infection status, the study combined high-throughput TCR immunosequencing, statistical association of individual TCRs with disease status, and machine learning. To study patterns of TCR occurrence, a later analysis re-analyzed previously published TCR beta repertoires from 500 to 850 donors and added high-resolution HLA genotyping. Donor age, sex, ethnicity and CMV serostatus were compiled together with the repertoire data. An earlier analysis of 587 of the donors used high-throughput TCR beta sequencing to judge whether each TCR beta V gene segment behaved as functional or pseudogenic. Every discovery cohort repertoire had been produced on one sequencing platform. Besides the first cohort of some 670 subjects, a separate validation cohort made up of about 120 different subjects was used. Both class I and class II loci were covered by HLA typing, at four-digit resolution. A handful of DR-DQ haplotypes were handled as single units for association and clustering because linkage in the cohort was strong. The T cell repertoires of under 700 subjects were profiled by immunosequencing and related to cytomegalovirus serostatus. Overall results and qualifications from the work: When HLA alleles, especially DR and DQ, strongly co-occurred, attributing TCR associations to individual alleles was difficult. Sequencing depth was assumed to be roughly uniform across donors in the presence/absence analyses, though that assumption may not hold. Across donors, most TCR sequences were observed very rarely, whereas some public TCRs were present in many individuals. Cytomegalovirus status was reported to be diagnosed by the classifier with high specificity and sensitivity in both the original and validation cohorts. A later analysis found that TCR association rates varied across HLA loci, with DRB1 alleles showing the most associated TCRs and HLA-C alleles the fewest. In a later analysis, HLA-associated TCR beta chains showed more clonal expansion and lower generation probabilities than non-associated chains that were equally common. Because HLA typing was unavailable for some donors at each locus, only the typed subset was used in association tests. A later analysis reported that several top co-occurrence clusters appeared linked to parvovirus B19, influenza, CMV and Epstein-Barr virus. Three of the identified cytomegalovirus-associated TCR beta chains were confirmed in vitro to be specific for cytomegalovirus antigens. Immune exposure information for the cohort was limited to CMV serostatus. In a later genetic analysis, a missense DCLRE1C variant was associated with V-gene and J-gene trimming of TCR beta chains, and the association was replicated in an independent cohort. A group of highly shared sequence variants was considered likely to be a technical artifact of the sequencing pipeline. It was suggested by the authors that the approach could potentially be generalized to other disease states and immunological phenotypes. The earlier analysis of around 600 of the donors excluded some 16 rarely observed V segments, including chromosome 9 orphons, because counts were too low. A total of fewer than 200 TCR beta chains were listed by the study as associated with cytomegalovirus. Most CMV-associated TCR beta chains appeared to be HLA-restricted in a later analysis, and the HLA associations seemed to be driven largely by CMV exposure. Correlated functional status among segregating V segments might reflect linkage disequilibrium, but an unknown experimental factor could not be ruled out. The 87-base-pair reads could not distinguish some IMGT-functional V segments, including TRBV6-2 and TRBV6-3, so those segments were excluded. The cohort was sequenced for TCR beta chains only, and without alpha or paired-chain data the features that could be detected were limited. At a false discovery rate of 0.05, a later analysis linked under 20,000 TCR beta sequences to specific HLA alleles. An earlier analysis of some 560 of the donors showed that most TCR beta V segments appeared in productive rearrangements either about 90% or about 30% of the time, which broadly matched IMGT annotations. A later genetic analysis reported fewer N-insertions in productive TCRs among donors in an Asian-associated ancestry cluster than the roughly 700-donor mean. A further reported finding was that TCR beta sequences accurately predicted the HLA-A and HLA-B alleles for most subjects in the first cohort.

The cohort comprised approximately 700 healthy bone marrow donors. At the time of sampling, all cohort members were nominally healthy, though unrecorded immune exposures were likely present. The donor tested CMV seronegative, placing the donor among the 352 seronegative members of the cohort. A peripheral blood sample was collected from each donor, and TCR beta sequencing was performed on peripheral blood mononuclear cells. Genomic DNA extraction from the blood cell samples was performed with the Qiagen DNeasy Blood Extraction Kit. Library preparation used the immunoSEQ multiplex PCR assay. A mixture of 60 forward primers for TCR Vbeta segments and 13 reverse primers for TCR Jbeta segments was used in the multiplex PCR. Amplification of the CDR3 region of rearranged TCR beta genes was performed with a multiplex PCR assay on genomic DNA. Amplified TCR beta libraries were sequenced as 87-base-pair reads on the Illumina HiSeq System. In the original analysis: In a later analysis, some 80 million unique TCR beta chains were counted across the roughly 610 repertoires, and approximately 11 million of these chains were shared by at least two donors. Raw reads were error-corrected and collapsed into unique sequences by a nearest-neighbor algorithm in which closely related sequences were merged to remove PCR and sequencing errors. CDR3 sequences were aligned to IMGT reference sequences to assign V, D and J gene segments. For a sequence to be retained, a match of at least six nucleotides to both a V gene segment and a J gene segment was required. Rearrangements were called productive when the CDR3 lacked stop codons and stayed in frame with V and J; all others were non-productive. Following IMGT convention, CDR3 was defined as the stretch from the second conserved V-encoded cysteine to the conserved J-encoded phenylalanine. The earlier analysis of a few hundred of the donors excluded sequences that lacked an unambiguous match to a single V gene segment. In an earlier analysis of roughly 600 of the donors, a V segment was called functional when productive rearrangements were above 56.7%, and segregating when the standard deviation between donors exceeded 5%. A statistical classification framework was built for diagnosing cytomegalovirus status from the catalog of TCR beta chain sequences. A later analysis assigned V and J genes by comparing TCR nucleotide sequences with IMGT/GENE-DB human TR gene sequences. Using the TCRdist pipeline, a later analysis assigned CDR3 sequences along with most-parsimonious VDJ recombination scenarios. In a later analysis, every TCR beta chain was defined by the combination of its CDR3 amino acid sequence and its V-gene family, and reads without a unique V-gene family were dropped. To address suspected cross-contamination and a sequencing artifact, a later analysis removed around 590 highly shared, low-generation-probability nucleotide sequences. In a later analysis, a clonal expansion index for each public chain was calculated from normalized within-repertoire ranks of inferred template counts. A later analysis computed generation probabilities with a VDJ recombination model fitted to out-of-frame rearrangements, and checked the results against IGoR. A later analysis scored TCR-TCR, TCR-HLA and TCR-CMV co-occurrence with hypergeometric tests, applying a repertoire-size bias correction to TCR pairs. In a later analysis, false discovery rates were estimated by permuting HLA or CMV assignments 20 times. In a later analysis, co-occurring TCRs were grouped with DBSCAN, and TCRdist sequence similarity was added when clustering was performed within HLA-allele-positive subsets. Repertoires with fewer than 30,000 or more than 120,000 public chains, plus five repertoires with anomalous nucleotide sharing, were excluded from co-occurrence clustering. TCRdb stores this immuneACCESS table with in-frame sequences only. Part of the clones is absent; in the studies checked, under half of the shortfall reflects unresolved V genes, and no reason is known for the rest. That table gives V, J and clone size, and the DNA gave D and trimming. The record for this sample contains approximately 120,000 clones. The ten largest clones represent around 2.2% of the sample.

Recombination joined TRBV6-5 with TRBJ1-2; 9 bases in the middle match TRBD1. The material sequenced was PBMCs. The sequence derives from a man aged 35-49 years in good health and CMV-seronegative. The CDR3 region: CASSYLQGAGYTF. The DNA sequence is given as TGTGCCAGCAGTTACTTACAGGGGGCTGGCTACACCTTC.